Each of the 11 T cell receptor beta chains below was sequenced from the same sample in a study of early T cells in non-severe SARS-CoV-2 infection (dated by TCRdb to the early 2020s). Libraries were constructed by 5' RACE. The listed sequencing device is NextSeq 500. The raw public reads went through TCRdb reprocessing: fastp at Q25, MiXCR clone calling, in-frame beta chains kept. Entries are consolidated by CDR3 protein sequence, retaining the most common genes and DNA. The table for this sample lists roughly 92,000 distinct CDR3 sequences; over 9.5% of them were counted only once. 4% to 4.5% of the sample rests with the top ten. This specimen was whole blood, taken at baseline. The receptors were sampled from an adult who was a healthcare worker with PCR-confirmed SARS-CoV-2 infection or an uninfected control (not recorded which).

The table lists this clonotype with a few counts. The chain has TRBV12-3 or TRBV12-4 and TRBJ1-5, with 7 bases that match TRBD1. After removal of 5 bases from V and 6 bases from J, the junction contained 10 bases not matched to a gene. The CDR3 loop spans 15 amino acids. CDR3 loop: CASSRGTEGSQPQHF. CDR3 bases: TGTGCCAGCAGTAGAGGGACAGAAGGGAGTCAGCCCCAGCATTTT.

This clonotype has only a few counts. This chain uses TRBV9 with TRBJ2-1; perhaps TRBD1 as D (5 bases). There are 13 residues in the CDR3. V lost 0 bases and J lost 5, with 6 bases in between. Looked up from germline, CDR1 is SGDLS and CDR2 is YYNGEE. The CDR3 nucleotides are TGTGCCAGCAGCGTAGGGGGCGACAATGAGCAGTTCTTC. Translated: CASSVGGDNEQFF.

The rearrangement joins TRBV19 to TRBJ2-7; D call uncertain. Trimming removed 3 bases at V and 7 bases at J, with 13 bases between. CDR3 length equals 13 residues. Per germline, CDR1 LNHDA and CDR2 SQIVND (reference sequence). The CDR3 DNA follows: TGTGCCAGTAGTATGGGTGCGGCCGGGGAGCAGTACTTC. This sequence encodes CASSMGAAGEQYF.

The chain combines TRBV20-1 with TRBJ2-2, with 9 bases aligning to TRBD1. This CDR3 is 13 amino acids long. Germline V gene data show CDR1 as DFQATT and CDR2 as SNEGSKA (reference sequence). Trimming cost V 3 bases and J 6 bases; bases outside gene matches: 2. DNA for the CDR3: TGCAGTGCTAGGTGGACAGGGGCCGGGGAGCTGTTTTTT. Its translation: CSARWTGAGELFF.

This clonotype was counted many times. V usage is TRBV28 and J usage is TRBJ2-1, with 7 bases that match TRBD2. With V trimmed by 4 bases and J by 8 bases, 14 bases remained unmatched. The CDR3 sequence is 16 residues long. CDR1 MDHEN and CDR2 SYDVKM come from the germline V gene. The CDR3 DNA sequence: TGTGCCAGCAGTTCTCGAGCGGGGCCCCCCGTGGATGAGCAGTTCTTC. Amino acids: CASSSRAGPPVDEQFF.

This clonotype occurred a few times. The chain combines TRBV5-1 with TRBJ2-3; D ambiguous. V shed 5 bases and J shed 0 bases, with 13 bases lying between them. This CDR3 is built from 15 residues. Germline CDR1 and CDR2: SGHRS and YFSETQ. CDR3 amino acids: CASRKAASSTDTQYF. CDR3 DNA sequence: TGCGCCAGCAGGAAGGCCGCATCTAGCACAGATACGCAGTATTTT.

This clonotype was detected only a few times. The chain uses TRBV12-3 or TRBV12-4 and TRBJ2-1, with TRBD2 matching over 14 bases. This CDR3 has 15 amino acids. With 1 base clipped from V and 11 bases from J, the junction kept 4 bases outside the gene matches. CDR3 in amino acids: CASSLGLAGGRKQFF. Written as DNA, the CDR3 is TGTGCCAGCAGTTTAGGACTAGCGGGGGGGCGAAAGCAGTTCTTC.

V is TRBV19 and J is TRBJ2-5; TRBD2 matches at 12 bases. V was pared by 3 bases and J by 5 bases, with 4 bases of the junction left unmatched. The CDR3 loop spans 15 amino acids. The V gene's germline CDR1 is LNHDA and CDR2 SQIVND (reference sequence). The CDR3 DNA reads TGTGCCAGTAGTATTGCTAGCGGGAGGGGGGAGACCCAGTACTTC. Protein: CASSIASGRGETQYF.

The sample holds many counts of this clonotype. The rearrangement uses TRBV29-1 and TRBJ1-1; D is uncertain. Germline V gene lookup returns CDR1 SQVTM and CDR2 ANQGSEA. The CDR3 spans 9 residues. Trimming cost V 3 bases and J 8 bases, with 4 bases left between them. DNA for the CDR3: TGCAGCGTTGAGAGGGAAGCTTTCTTT. Its translation is CSVEREAFF.

This clonotype was detected ten times or more. The V call is TRBV4-2, the J call TRBJ2-2; D ambiguous. The CDR3 sequence is 14 residues long. V dropped 2 bases and J dropped 4 bases, with 8 bases sitting between them. Per the germline V gene, CDR1 is LGHNA and CDR2 is YNFKEQ. The CDR3 DNA follows: TGTGCCAGCAGCCAAAGATGGACCACCGGGGAGCTGTTTTTT. It encodes CASSQRWTTGELFF.

The CDR3 region is CASSFTSEQYF. As DNA, the CDR3 is TGTGCCAGCAGTTTTACGTCCGAGCAGTACTTC. V and J are TRBV28 and TRBJ2-7; D is unresolved. V was shortened by 3 bases and J by 6 bases, with 6 bases between the two germline ends. Germline-derived CDR1 and CDR2 are MDHEN and SYDVKM. This CDR3 has 11 residues.